The next 32 T cell receptor beta chains were all read from a single sample in a study of monozygotic twins with inflammatory bowel disease (dated by TCRdb to about 2019). The protocol used for the library was 5' RACE. The run used an Illumina HiSeq 2500. With the reads reprocessed by TCRdb, a single entry stands for each CDR3 protein sequence and no DNA is reported. Per the sample table, the count is 310,000 or so distinct CDR3 sequences. Clones ranked in the top ten supply 2% to 2.5% of the sample. The sequencing sample was made of blood. Source of these receptors: a human donor with ulcerative colitis or Crohn's disease, or a healthy co-twin of an affected twin (not recorded which).

The rearrangement links TRBV12-3 or TRBV12-4 to TRBJ1-5; absent DNA, TCRdb's TRBD1 call cannot be checked. The CDR3 loop spans 13 amino acids. The CDR3 region is CASSRGQNQPQHF.

The V call is TRBV5-1, the J call TRBJ2-2; absent DNA, TCRdb's TRBD2 call cannot be checked. The CDR3 contains 14 residues. Germline V gene data show CDR1 as SGHRS and CDR2 as YFSETQ. The CDR3 is CASSIGQGVGELFF.

V is TRBV4-3 and J is TRBJ1-3. This CDR3 has 15 residues. CDR1 and CDR2 (germline): LGHNA, YSLEER. This CDR3 reads CASSQDRTPGNTIYF.

V is TRBV20-1 and J is TRBJ2-3; without DNA, the TCRdb call of TRBD2 cannot be checked. There are 15 residues in the CDR3. Germline-derived CDR1 and CDR2 are DFQATT and SNEGSKA (reference sequence). CDR3 region: CSATKLAGALDTQYF.

This sequence joins TRBV20-1 and TRBJ2-3. The CDR3 consists of 15 residues. Germline V gives CDR1 DFQATT, CDR2 SNEGSKA (reference sequence). CDR3 loop: CSAKTRFEGTDTQYF.

The chain is built from TRBV20-1 and TRBJ2-1; TCRdb's D gene call, TRBD1, goes unchecked for lack of DNA. Looked up from germline, CDR1 is DFQATT and CDR2 is SNEGSKA (reference sequence). This CDR3 spans 13 amino acids. CDR3 region: CSARGRDWNEQFF.

The V and J genes are TRBV20-1 and TRBJ2-5; TCRdb reports TRBD2, a call that lacks DNA to check it against. The CDR3 loop spans 13 amino acids. The germline V gene encodes CDR1 DFQATT and CDR2 SNEGSKA (reference sequence). The CDR3 is CSAPQPLQETQYF.

The chain couples TRBV7-2 to TRBJ2-3. Germline V gene sequence: CDR1 SGHTA, CDR2 FQGNSA. The CDR3 totals 13 residues. The CDR3 loop is CASSLVITDTQYF.

The chain couples TRBV9 to TRBJ2-5; TCRdb's assignment of TRBD1 cannot be checked, as there is no DNA. The CDR3 length is 15 residues. Germline V lookup: CDR1 SGDLS, CDR2 YYNGEE. CDR3 region: CASSPWGYLGETQYF. The variable domain in full, with the rest retrieved from reference TRBV9 and TRBJ2-5, is DSGVTQTPKHLITATGQRVTLRCSPRSGDLSVYWYQQSLDQGLQFLIQYYNGEERAKGNILERFSAQQFPDLHSELNLSSLELGDSALYFCASSPWGYLGETQYFGPGTRLLVL.

The V and J genes are TRBV20-1 and TRBJ1-2; TCRdb's assignment of TRBD1 cannot be checked, as there is no DNA. Germline V gene sequence: CDR1 DFQATT, CDR2 SNEGSKA (reference sequence). This CDR3 comprises 14 residues. The CDR3 loop is CSARDPRGYYGYTF.

This sequence joins TRBV28 and TRBJ1-5; absent DNA, TCRdb's TRBD1 call cannot be checked. The CDR3 totals 17 residues. CDR1 and CDR2 (germline): MDHEN, SYDVKM. The chain's CDR3 is CASSLFDWGASNQPQHF.

The rearrangement links TRBV27 to TRBJ2-2; the D call from TCRdb, TRBD2, cannot be confirmed without DNA. The CDR3 covers 16 residues. Germline loops: CDR1 MNHEY, CDR2 SMNVEV (reference sequence). The CDR3 region is CASRTTLVEVTGELFF.

This sequence joins TRBV7-2 and TRBJ2-4; TCRdb proposes TRBD2, but this gene call is untestable without DNA. The germline CDR1 and CDR2 sequences are SGHTA and FQGNSA. This CDR3 comprises 16 residues. CDR3 in amino acids: CASSKGGGGPVNIQYF. Complete variable domain (other parts from reference TRBV7-2 and TRBJ2-4): GAGVSQSPSNKVTEKGKDVELRCDPISGHTALYWYRQSLGQGLEFLIYFQGNSAPDKSGLPSDRFSAERTGGSVSTLTIQRTQQEDSAVYLCASSKGGGGPVNIQYFGAGTRLSVL.

The V call is TRBV20-1, the J call TRBJ2-3; TCRdb indicates TRBD2, and absent DNA this call remains unverified. The CDR3 runs 15 residues. The germline CDR1 and CDR2 sequences are DFQATT and SNEGSKA (reference sequence). This chain's CDR3 is CRYSRLALSTDTQYF.

This chain links TRBV3-1 with TRBJ2-5; the TRBD1 assignment by TCRdb is unverifiable without DNA. CDR3 length equals 16 residues. Germline V gene data show CDR1 as LGHDT and CDR2 as YNNKEL (reference sequence). The CDR3 spells CASSQPRTGGIETQYF.

V is TRBV15 and J is TRBJ2-3; TCRdb indicates TRBD2, and absent DNA this call remains unverified. Germline assignment: CDR1 LNHNV and CDR2 YYDKDF (reference sequence). There are 14 residues in the CDR3. Here the CDR3 reads CATAAGGRTDTQYF.

The chain employs TRBV27 and TRBJ2-5; the TRBD1 assignment by TCRdb is unverifiable without DNA. The germline CDR1 and CDR2 sequences are MNHEY and SMNVEV (reference sequence). CDR3 length: 14 residues. The CDR3 sequence is CASSSGTGAQTQYF.

The CDR3 here is CASSQAQAGTGELFF. This chain uses TRBV4-1 with TRBJ2-2; the D call of TRBD2 rests on TCRdb alone, since no DNA is present to check it. The CDR3 has 15 residues. Per germline, CDR1 MGHRA and CDR2 YSYEKL.

V and J are TRBV6-5 and TRBJ2-7; TCRdb outputs TRBD1, but without DNA this stays unchecked. CDR1 MNHEY and CDR2 SVGAGI come from the germline V gene. CDR3 size: 17 residues. The CDR3 spells CASSYSGSGTGNHEQYF.

This sequence joins TRBV4-3 and TRBJ2-7; the TCRdb D gene call, TRBD2, has no DNA to confirm it. The CDR3 runs 14 residues. The germline V gene has CDR1 LGHNA and CDR2 YSLEER. CDR3 sequence: CASSQERREYEQYF.

J is TRBJ1-1 and V is TRBV20-1; without DNA, the TCRdb call of TRBD1 cannot be checked. The CDR3 spans 13 residues. CDR1 is DFQATT, CDR2 SNEGSKA, per germline (reference sequence). This CDR3 reads CSAPRGGGTEAFF.

The chain recombines TRBV5-1 with TRBJ2-3; TCRdb names TRBD1, which stays unverified in the absence of DNA. The CDR3 spans 15 residues. Per the germline V gene, CDR1 is SGHRS and CDR2 is YFSETQ. The CDR3: CASSTGGGPTDTQYF.

The rearrangement joins TRBV15 to TRBJ1-4. Germline CDR1 and CDR2: LNHNV and YYDKDF (reference sequence). This CDR3 has 15 amino acids. The CDR3 here is CATSREGQTGEKLFF. Supplemented by reference TRBV15 and TRBJ1-4, the full variable domain reads DAMVIQNPRYQVTQFGKPVTLSCSQTLNHNVMYWYQQKSSQAPKLLFHYYDKDFNNEADTPDNFQSRRPNTSFCFLDIRSPGLGDTAMYLCATSREGQTGEKLFFGSGTQLSVL.

This chain uses TRBV3-1 with TRBJ2-4; the D gene TCRdb calls, TRBD2, cannot be checked with no DNA. Germline values: CDR1 LGHDT, CDR2 YNNKEL (reference sequence). This CDR3 is built from 17 residues. The CDR3: CASSHLGGGHAKNIQYF.

The rearrangement uses TRBV6-2 or TRBV6-3 and TRBJ2-1; the D call from TCRdb, TRBD2, cannot be confirmed without DNA. Germline assignment: CDR1 MNHEY and CDR2 SVGEGT. This CDR3 contains 15 residues. CDR3 loop: CASSKGLAGVNEQFF.

The chain links TRBV12-3 or TRBV12-4 to TRBJ2-5; the D call of TRBD1 rests on TCRdb alone, since no DNA is present to check it. The CDR3 is made up of 16 amino acids. The CDR3 sequence is CASSLGSSGGMETQYF.

The CDR3 spells CASTNRDREGYEQFF. This rearrangement joins TRBV7-6 to TRBJ2-1; TCRdb calls TRBD1, which cannot be checked without DNA. Germline CDR1 is SGHVS and CDR2 is FNYEAQ. The CDR3 is 15 amino acids.

The chain joins TRBV7-9 to TRBJ1-2; the TRBD1 assignment by TCRdb is unverifiable without DNA. CDR1 and CDR2 from the germline V gene are SEHNR and FQNEAQ (reference sequence). The CDR3 is made up of 14 amino acids. The CDR3 spells CASSRDTHGDGYTF. Complete variable domain (other parts from reference TRBV7-9 and TRBJ1-2): DTGVSQNPRHKITKRGQNVTFRCDPISEHNRLYWYRQTLGQGPEFLTYFQNEAQLEKSRLLSDRFSAERPKGSFSTLEIQRTEQGDSAMYLCASSRDTHGDGYTFGSGTRLTVV.

The rearrangement links TRBV20-1 to TRBJ2-3. The germline V gene has CDR1 DFQATT and CDR2 SNEGSKA (reference sequence). CDR3 length: 14 residues. The CDR3 spells CSARNLRAADTQYF.

This rearrangement joins TRBV11-2 to TRBJ1-2; as DNA is missing, the TRBD1 call by TCRdb cannot be tested. This CDR3 spans 15 amino acids. Germline values: CDR1 SGHAT, CDR2 FQNNGV. This chain's CDR3 is CASSSYDRGDYGYTF.

V is TRBV30 and J is TRBJ1-2; TCRdb's D call, TRBD1, is unchecked because there is no DNA. The CDR3 has 15 residues. Germline values: CDR1 GTSNPN, CDR2 SVGIG (reference sequence). CDR3 region: CACPGVEGINYGYTF.

The chain employs TRBV7-9 and TRBJ2-7; TCRdb's assignment of TRBD1 cannot be checked, as there is no DNA. Germline V lookup: CDR1 SEHNR, CDR2 FQNEAQ (reference sequence). The CDR3 extends over 15 amino acids. CDR3: CASSSGTAHSYEQYF.